These 2 T cell receptor beta chains were sequenced from one sample in a study of blood T cell repertoires in COVID-19 (dated by TCRdb to the early 2020s). Libraries were prepared through the immunoSEQ multiplex PCR assay. Drawn from immuneACCESS, this table holds only the in-frame rearrangements with V and J called that TCRdb kept. Clones are partly lost; checked studies trace under half to an unresolved V gene and leave the rest unexplained. This sample is represented by about 79,000 clones; 80% to 90% of them were singletons. Together, the top ten hold about 15% of the sample. Material: peripheral blood. Receptors originate from a man between 65 and 85 years old with active or convalescent COVID-19.

The CDR3 region is CSVAKAQGVNTEAFF. The CDR3 nucleotides are TGCAGCGTTGCTAAAGCCCAGGGGGTGAACACTGAAGCTTTCTTT. This sequence joins TRBV29-1 and TRBJ1-1; 7 nucleotides line up with TRBD1. Per the germline V gene, CDR1 is SQVTM and CDR2 is ANQGSEA. V lost 4 bases and J lost 0; bases outside the gene matches: 8. The CDR3 consists of 15 residues. Full variable domain (remainder filled in from reference TRBV29-1 and TRBJ1-1): SAVISQKPSRDICQRGTSLTIQCQVDSQVTMMFWYRQQPGQSLTLIATANQGSEATYESGFVIDKFPISRPNLTFSTLTVSNMSPEDSSIYLCSVAKAQGVNTEAFFGQGTRLTVV.

The chain has TRBV5-4 and TRBJ1-2; D is perhaps TRBD1 (5 bases). Germline lookup yields CDR1 SGHNT and CDR2 YYREEE (reference sequence). Deletions cut 0 bases from V and 2 bases from J, with 20 bases between. There are 18 residues in the CDR3. The CDR3 loop is CASSLGGQGGLGNYGYTF. CDR3 sequence (DNA): TGTGCCAGCAGCTTGGGAGGTCAGGGCGGTCTGGGAAACTATGGCTACACCTTC.